This is a list of T cell receptor beta chains from one sample in a study of shared clonotypes between healthy human individuals. Sequencing used immunoSEQ multiplex PCR; TCRdb keeps in-frame clones, though not all of them. The sample includes 2 million or so clones, over 85% of them seen just once. What was sequenced was naive CD4+ T cells sorted from blood. Source of these receptors: a man aged 18 to 29 in good health. The CDR3 runs from the conserved cysteine through the conserved F or W. The D gene is left open where the match is weak.

V gene	J gene	D gene	CDR3 protein
TRBV6-1	TRBJ2-7	.	CASRVQTAREQYF
TRBV5-1	TRBJ2-3	TRBD2	CASTQAGAASTDTQYF
TRBV25-1	TRBJ1-2	.	CASSDTGGQNNYGYTF
TRBV29-1	TRBJ2-7	TRBD1	CSAGGTGTTEQYF
TRBV10-3	TRBJ1-2	.	CAISASSAYGYTF
TRBV9	TRBJ2-5	.	CASSATSSGQETQYF
TRBV19	TRBJ2-7	.	CASNRAEDHEQYF
TRBV18	TRBJ1-4	.	CASSPQGGGHEKLFF
TRBV5-4	TRBJ2-5	.	CASSLGREETQYF
TRBV6-5	TRBJ2-6	.	CASKPGSGANVLTF
TRBV5-6	TRBJ2-7	.	CASSLDGTTPVEQYF
TRBV2	TRBJ1-1	.	CASSGRIEAFF
TRBV5-1	TRBJ2-3	.	CASSLDSLSTDTQYF
TRBV6-6	TRBJ1-5	.	CASSYQVGGDQPQHF
TRBV27	TRBJ2-7	.	CASTSIGRSYEQYF
TRBV6-1	TRBJ1-5	.	CASSGPLLISYSNQPQHF
TRBV19	TRBJ1-5	.	CASRTRTSGYSNQPQHF
TRBV30	TRBJ2-7	TRBD2	CAVLAGGYEQYF
TRBV2	TRBJ1-1	TRBD1	CASGTGEATEAFF
TRBV6-5	TRBJ2-7	.	CASSRQASYEQYF
TRBV2	TRBJ2-3	.	CASSGETDTQYF
TRBV5-1	TRBJ1-5	.	CARGGDGNQPQHF
TRBV6-5	TRBJ2-7	TRBD1	CASSSGTGFYEQYF
TRBV6-5	TRBJ1-1	.	CASSLGGIAFF
TRBV27	TRBJ2-1	TRBD2	CASTKRGAYNEQFF
TRBV6-7	TRBJ1-2	TRBD1	CASSYQTPGQGFHYGYTF
TRBV6-5	TRBJ1-1	TRBD1	CASSPPGQVNTEAFF
TRBV30	TRBJ1-1	.	CAWSPGGNTEAFF
TRBV9	TRBJ2-7	TRBD1	CASSVAAATGTGYNEQYF
TRBV5-4	TRBJ1-5	.	CASSLGGLSNQPQHF
TRBV5-1	TRBJ2-4	TRBD2	CASSLGAGGPGMDKNIQYF
TRBV14	TRBJ1-6	TRBD1	CASSQRPGTGVGSPLHF
TRBV29-1	TRBJ1-2	.	CSVDGGTYGYTF
TRBV5-4	TRBJ1-2	TRBD1	CASSPLKTGQGYGYTF
TRBV5-1	TRBJ1-1	.	CASSGTGHTEAFF
TRBV18	TRBJ2-7	TRBD1	CASSLGQGSSSYEQYF
TRBV4-2	TRBJ2-2	TRBD2	CASSKGLAGDTGELFF
TRBV30	TRBJ2-1	TRBD2	CAWAGLADYNEQFF